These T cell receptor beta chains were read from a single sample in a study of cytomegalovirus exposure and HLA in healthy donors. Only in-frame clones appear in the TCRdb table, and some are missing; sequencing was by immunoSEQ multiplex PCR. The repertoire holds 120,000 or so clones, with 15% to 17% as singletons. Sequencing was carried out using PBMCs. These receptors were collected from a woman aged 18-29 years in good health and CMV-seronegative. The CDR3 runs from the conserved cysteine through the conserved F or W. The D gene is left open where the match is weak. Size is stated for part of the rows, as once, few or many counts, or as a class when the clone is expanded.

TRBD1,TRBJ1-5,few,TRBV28,TGTGCCAGCAGTCCAACGACAGGGACACAGCCCCAGCATTTT,CASSPTTGTQPQHF
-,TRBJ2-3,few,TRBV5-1,TGCGCCAGCCTTGAGGGGGCCAGCGGGTGGGATACGCAGTATTTT,CASLEGASGWDTQYF
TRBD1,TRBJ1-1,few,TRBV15,TGTGCCACCAGCAGTACAGGGGCTACTGAAGCTTTCTTT,CATSSTGATEAFF
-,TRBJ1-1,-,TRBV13,TGTGCCAGCCGAGAGGGGGGGGTATTTGACACTGAAGCTTTCTTT,CASREGGVFDTEAFF
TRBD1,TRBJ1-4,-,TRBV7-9,TGTGCCAGCGGACAGGTGGAAGCAACTAATGAAAAACTGTTTTTT,CASGQVEATNEKLFF
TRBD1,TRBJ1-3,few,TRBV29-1,TGCAGCGTTGACACAGGGGGTCTGGGAAACACCATATATTTT,CSVDTGGLGNTIYF
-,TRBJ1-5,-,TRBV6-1,TGTGCCAGCAGTGGGGGGCGATCCAGCAATCAGCCCCAGCATTTT,CASSGGRSSNQPQHF
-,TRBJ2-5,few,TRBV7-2,TGTGCCAGCAGCCCCCGAAGGGGGGGCCCGGAGACCCAGTACTTC,CASSPRRGGPETQYF
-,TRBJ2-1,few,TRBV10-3,TGTGCCATCGGAGACAGCGTTAATGAGCAGTTCTTC,CAIGDSVNEQFF
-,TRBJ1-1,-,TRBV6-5,TGTGCCAGCAGTTACTGGGGGGGGCGGGACACTGAAGCTTTCTTT,CASSYWGGRDTEAFF
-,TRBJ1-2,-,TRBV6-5,TGTGCCAGCAACCAGGGGTATGGTGGCTACACCTTC,CASNQGYGGYTF
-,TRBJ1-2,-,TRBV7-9,TGTGCCAGCAGCGCGGCACTTACTTCTTGGGGCTACACCTTC,CASSAALTSWGYTF
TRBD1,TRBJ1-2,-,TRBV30,TGTGCCGGGACAGGGCGAAATGGCTACACCTTC,CAGTGRNGYTF
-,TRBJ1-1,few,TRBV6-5,TGTGCCAGCAGTTACTCGGCGGGAAGGAACACTGAAGCTTTCTTT,CASSYSAGRNTEAFF
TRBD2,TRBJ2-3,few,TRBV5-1,TGCGCCAGCAGCTTCCTAGCGGGACCTTTCCTTTCCACAGATACGCAGTATTTT,CASSFLAGPFLSTDTQYF
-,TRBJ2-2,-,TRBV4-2,TGTGCCAGCAGCCTAGAAGAGGACACCGGGGAGCTGTTTTTT,CASSLEEDTGELFF
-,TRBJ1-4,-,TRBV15,TGTGCCACCAGCAGGGAGACCGGGGTGAATGAAAAACTGTTTTTT,CATSRETGVNEKLFF
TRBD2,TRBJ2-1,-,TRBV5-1,TGCGCCAGCAGCTTCGGACTAGCGGCGTACAATGAGCAGTTCTTC,CASSFGLAAYNEQFF
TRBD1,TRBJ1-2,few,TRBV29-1,TGCAGCGGCACGGACAGGGATTATGGCTACACCTTC,CSGTDRDYGYTF
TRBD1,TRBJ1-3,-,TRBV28,TGTGCCAGCAGTTTATTACAGGGGGGAAACACCATATATTTT,CASSLLQGGNTIYF
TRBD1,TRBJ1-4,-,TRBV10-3,TGTGCCATATCACAGGGGGATAATGAAAAACTGTTTTTT,CAISQGDNEKLFF
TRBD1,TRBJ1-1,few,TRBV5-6,TGTGCCAGCAGCTGGGCAGGGGGCACTGAAGCTTTCTTT,CASSWAGGTEAFF
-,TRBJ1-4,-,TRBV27,TGTGCCAGCAGTTCCCTTGGCGGGGGAGAAAAACTGTTTTTT,CASSSLGGGEKLFF
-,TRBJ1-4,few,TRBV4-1,TGCGCCAGCAGCGATGTGGCGGGGGGTAATGAAAAACTGTTTTTT,CASSDVAGGNEKLFF
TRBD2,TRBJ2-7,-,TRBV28,TGTGCCAGCAGACCGGGACTAGCGGTCTACGAGCAGTACTTC,CASRPGLAVYEQYF
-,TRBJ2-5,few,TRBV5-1,TGCGCCAGCAGCTCGGGTACTCACATGGGTGAGACCCAGTACTTC,CASSSGTHMGETQYF
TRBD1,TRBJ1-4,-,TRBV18,TGTGCCAGCTCCCTCGGACAGGCAGCTAATGAAAAACTGTTTTTT,CASSLGQAANEKLFF
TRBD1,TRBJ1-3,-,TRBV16,TGTGCCAGCAGCCAACAGGGGGCTGGAAACACCATATATTTT,CASSQQGAGNTIYF
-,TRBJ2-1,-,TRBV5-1,TGCGCCAGCACCCCTTTGGGGGGGCTGGGCGAGCAGTTCTTC,CASTPLGGLGEQFF
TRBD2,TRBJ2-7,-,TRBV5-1,TGCGCCAGCAGCCCGAGCGGGGGGGCCGAGCAGTACTTC,CASSPSGGAEQYF
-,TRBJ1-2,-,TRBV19,TGTGCCAGTCTATCTCCGCCCTATGGCTACACCTTC,CASLSPPYGYTF
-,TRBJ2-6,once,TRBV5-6,TGTGCCAGCAGCGCGCCCTACAGGGTAGCTGGGGCCAACGTCCTGACTTTC,CASSAPYRVAGANVLTF
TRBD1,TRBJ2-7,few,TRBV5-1,TGCGCCAGCAGCTTTGTTCGGGACAGCTCCTACGAGCAGTACTTC,CASSFVRDSSYEQYF
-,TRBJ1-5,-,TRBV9,TGTGCCAGCAGCGTAGGCCAGGATAGCAATCAGCCCCAGCATTTT,CASSVGQDSNQPQHF
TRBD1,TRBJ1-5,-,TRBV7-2,TGTGCCAGCAGCTTAGGCCCGACAGGGGGTCGCAATCAGCCCCAGCATTTT,CASSLGPTGGRNQPQHF
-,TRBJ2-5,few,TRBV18,TGTGCCAGCTCCCTCAACCAGGGCGAGGAGGAGACCCAGTACTTC,CASSLNQGEEETQYF
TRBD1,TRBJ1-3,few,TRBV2,TGTGCCAGCACGTATACGACGGGAGGGGGCGCTGGAAACACCATATATTTT,CASTYTTGGGAGNTIYF
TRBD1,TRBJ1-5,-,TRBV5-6,TGTGCCAGCAGCTCTGACAGGGGTGATCAGCCCCAGCATTTT,CASSSDRGDQPQHF
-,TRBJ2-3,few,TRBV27,TGTGCCAGCAGTTTAGGGGGGGCCTCGACGCAGTATTTT,CASSLGGASTQYF
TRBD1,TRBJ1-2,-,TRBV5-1,TGCGCCAGCAGCGCCGGACAGGGGGAGTATGGCTACACCTTC,CASSAGQGEYGYTF
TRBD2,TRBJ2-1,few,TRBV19,TGTGCCAGTAGTATTCGAGATAGCGGGGGTAGCTCCTACAATGAGCAGTTCTTC,CASSIRDSGGSSYNEQFF
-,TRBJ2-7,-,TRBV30,TGTGCCTGGAGTGGGCAGGTCCTATACGAGCAGTACTTC,CAWSGQVLYEQYF
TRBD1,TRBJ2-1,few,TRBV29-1,TGCAGCGCGCACAGGGGAAGTACGAGTGAGCAGTTCTTC,CSAHRGSTSEQFF
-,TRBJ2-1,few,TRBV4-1,TGCGCCAGCAGCCAAGGCTGGGGAGCTTACAATGAGCAGTTCTTC,CASSQGWGAYNEQFF
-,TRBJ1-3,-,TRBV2,TGTGCCAGCAGTGACGGACACTTCCCTGGAAACACCATATATTTT,CASSDGHFPGNTIYF
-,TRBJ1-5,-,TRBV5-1,TGCGCCAGCGTGGCGGGGAGTAGCAATCAGCCCCAGCATTTT,CASVAGSSNQPQHF
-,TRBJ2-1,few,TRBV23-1,TGCGCCAACCAGACCTTGGGGGAGCGGGATGAGCAGTTCTTC,CANQTLGERDEQFF
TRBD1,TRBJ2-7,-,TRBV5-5,TGTGCCAGCAGCCCCGGGACAGGCCCCTACGAGCAGTACTTC,CASSPGTGPYEQYF
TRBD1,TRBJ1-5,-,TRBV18,TGTGCCAGCTCACCAACCGACCAGGGACAGGGAAATCAGCCCCAGCATTTT,CASSPTDQGQGNQPQHF
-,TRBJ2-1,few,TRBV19,TGTGCCAGTAGTATCCCGGGGGTCTCCTACAATGAGCAGTTCTTC,CASSIPGVSYNEQFF
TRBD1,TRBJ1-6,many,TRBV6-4,TGTGCCAGCAGTGAAGCAGGGGGCAATTCACCCCTCCACTTT,CASSEAGGNSPLHF
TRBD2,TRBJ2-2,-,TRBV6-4,TGTGCCAGCAGTGAGCAGGGAGGGACCGGGGAGCTGTTTTTT,CASSEQGGTGELFF
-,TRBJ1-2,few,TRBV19,TGTGCCACCCGAAAATACGGACAGAGTGCTAACTATGGCTACACCTTC,CATRKYGQSANYGYTF
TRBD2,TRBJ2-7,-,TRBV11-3,TGTGCCAGCAGCCCGGGGACTAGCGGGAGCCACGAGCAGTACTTC,CASSPGTSGSHEQYF
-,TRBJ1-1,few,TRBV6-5,TGTGCCAGCAGTTACACCCTAGGGAACACTGAAGCTTTCTTT,CASSYTLGNTEAFF